Following are 25 T cell receptor beta chains from one sample sequenced in a study of human versus mouse CDR3 diversity and MHC coevolution. Generated by immunoSEQ multiplex PCR, the TCRdb table keeps only in-frame clones and is missing some. The sample lists some 82,000 clones, around 93% occurring once. Sequencing was performed on naive CD4+ T cells from blood. This sample's subset: CD45RO-negative CD62L-positive naive CD4 T cells. These receptors came from a person aged 25 to 69 in good health.

CDR3 sequence reads: CASGPLSRQGAGEQYF. DNA for the CDR3: TGTGCCAGCGGGCCTCTCTCCCGACAGGGGGCAGGGGAGCAGTACTTC. This sequence joins TRBV9 and TRBJ2-7, with 10 bases identical to TRBD1. The V segment lost 7 bases and the J segment 7 bases; nucleotides outside the gene matches: 17. The CDR3 is made up of 16 amino acids. Germline V gives CDR1 SGDLS, CDR2 YYNGEE.

The V call is TRBV19, the J call TRBJ1-2; TRBD1 might be the D (6 bases). The CDR3 runs to 15 residues. The germline V gene has CDR1 LNHDA and CDR2 SQIVND (reference sequence). V lost 1 base, J lost 4 bases, and 13 bases lay in between. The CDR3 sequence is CASSIVDRPGYGYTF. Here the CDR3 DNA reads TGTGCCAGTAGTATAGTAGACAGGCCCGGCTATGGCTACACCTTC.

This chain joins TRBV28 and TRBJ2-1; 7 bases are shared with TRBD1. This CDR3 is 14 amino acids long. Germline trimming cut 6 bases from V and 6 bases from J; bases unmatched to any gene: 8. Germline lookup yields CDR1 MDHEN and CDR2 SYDVKM. The DNA for the CDR3 is TGTGCCAGCAGCCTAGGGGGCTGGCGCAATGAGCAGTTCTTC. This encodes CASSLGGWRNEQFF.

The chain employs TRBV10-3 and TRBJ2-7; 8 bases match TRBD2. The CDR3 consists of 15 residues. The V segment lost 3 bases and the J segment 5 bases; nucleotides outside the gene matches: 9. Germline CDR1 and CDR2: ENHRY and SYGVKD. The CDR3 sequence: CAISDPGTSVDEQYF. The CDR3 DNA is TGTGCCATCAGTGACCCCGGGACTAGTGTCGACGAGCAGTACTTC.

This chain links TRBV5-1 with TRBJ1-4; maybe TRBD1 (6 bases). This CDR3 comprises 15 residues. Germline CDR1 and CDR2: SGHRS and YFSETQ. V lost 4 bases and J lost 0, with 10 bases in between. In DNA, the CDR3 is TGCGCCAGCAGCAACTCAGGGGCAACTAATGAAAAACTGTTTTTT. Amino acids: CASSNSGATNEKLFF.

J is TRBJ2-6 and V is TRBV11-2; possible D gene TRBD2, 6 bases. This CDR3 is built from 16 residues. The germline gives CDR1 SGHAT, CDR2 FQNNGV. V was cut by 1 base and J by 4 bases, with 11 bases left in between. The CDR3 here is CASSLARGSGANVLTF. For the CDR3, the DNA is TGTGCCAGCAGCTTAGCCCGGGGGTCCGGGGCCAACGTCCTGACTTTC.

The V gene is TRBV5-6, the J gene TRBJ1-5; weak D call: TRBD1 (5 bases). Trimming removed 5 bases from V and 7 bases from J, with 16 bases in between. The CDR3 has 14 amino acids. Germline CDR1 and CDR2: SGHDT and YYEEEE. For the CDR3, the DNA is TGTGCCAGCAGTAACCTGGGGCCCCAGCAGCCCCAGCATTTT. Amino acids: CASSNLGPQQPQHF.

The sample holds one count of this clone. The chain has TRBV5-1 and TRBJ2-2; 7 bases agree with TRBD2. This CDR3 is built from 15 residues. The junction had 6 bases not matched to a gene; V was cut back by 4 bases and J by 3 bases. Germline loops: CDR1 SGHRS, CDR2 YFSETQ. The CDR3 reads CASSASGKYTGELFF. The DNA of the CDR3 is TGCGCCAGCAGCGCAAGCGGGAAATACACCGGGGAGCTGTTTTTT.

The V gene is TRBV9, the J gene TRBJ1-2; 10 positions match TRBD1. The V gene end was trimmed by 0 bases and the J gene end by 4 bases; junction bases not matched to a gene: 6. The germline CDR1 and CDR2 sequences are SGDLS and YYNGEE. This CDR3 region has 16 residues. CDR3 loop: CASSVDTRQGAYGYTF. In nucleotides, the CDR3 is TGTGCCAGCAGCGTAGATACCCGACAGGGGGCCTATGGCTACACCTTC.

V and J are TRBV5-6 and TRBJ2-7, with 7 bases fitting TRBD2. The V and J ends lost 1 base and 3 bases, in that order; junction bases with no gene match: 4. The germline V gene encodes CDR1 SGHDT and CDR2 YYEEEE. This CDR3 region has 14 residues. The CDR3 bases are TGTGCCAGCAGCTTGATCCGGGGGGACTACGAGCAGTACTTC. Its protein is CASSLIRGDYEQYF. The complete variable domain, with remaining parts taken from reference TRBV5-6 and TRBJ2-7, reads DAGVTQSPTHLIKTRGQQVTLRCSPKSGHDTVSWYQQALGQGPQFIFQYYEEEERQRGNFPDRFSGHQFPNYSSELNVNALLLGDSALYLCASSLIRGDYEQYFGPGTRLTVT.

The gene calls are TRBV19 and TRBJ1-3; D unresolved. This CDR3 comprises 18 residues. V shed 1 base and J shed 0 bases, with 16 bases lying between them. Germline V gene lookup returns CDR1 LNHDA and CDR2 SQIVND (reference sequence). In DNA, the CDR3 is TGTGCCAGTAGTATAGCACTTTCGAGGAAAGCCTCTGGAAACACCATATATTTT. It specifies CASSIALSRKASGNTIYF. The full variable domain, with the rest looked up from reference TRBV19 and TRBJ1-3, is DGGITQSPKYLFRKEGQNVTLSCEQNLNHDAMYWYRQDPGQGLRLIYYSQIVNDFQKGDIAEGYSVSREKKESFPLTVTSAQKNPTAFYLCASSIALSRKASGNTIYFGEGSWLTVV.

The chain carries TRBV7-2 and TRBJ1-2, with 8 bases that match TRBD1. Looked up from germline, CDR1 is SGHTA and CDR2 is FQGNSA. The CDR3 length is 14 residues. Trimming cost V 1 base and J 6 bases; bases outside gene matches: 4. Here the CDR3 DNA reads TGTGCCAGCAGCTTAGTCCAGGGGGCGGATGGCTACACCTTC. Amino acids: CASSLVQGADGYTF.

The CDR3 reads CASSSGQGAAEKLFF. DNA for the CDR3: TGTGCCAGCAGCTCGGGACAGGGGGCGGCTGAAAAACTGTTTTTT. The chain joins TRBV7-9 to TRBJ1-4, with TRBD1 matching over 12 bases. This CDR3 spans 15 amino acids. J was trimmed by 7 bases and V by 4 bases; bases with no gene match: 4. Germline CDR1 and CDR2: SEHNR and FQNEAQ (reference sequence).

This chain links TRBV4-3 with TRBJ2-7; 10 bases align to TRBD1. Germline trimming cut 2 bases from V and 5 bases from J; bases unmatched to any gene: 6. This CDR3 contains 15 residues. Germline V CDR1 and CDR2: LGHNA, YSLEER. CDR3 nucleotides: TGCGCCAGCAGCCAATCCCGGGACAGGGGAAACGAGCAGTACTTC. Protein: CASSQSRDRGNEQYF.

This chain links TRBV19 with TRBJ2-1; 8 positions agree with TRBD2. The CDR3 spans 16 residues. CDR1 is LNHDA, CDR2 SQIVND, per germline (reference sequence). Trimming at V came to 4 bases and at J to 6 bases, leaving 11 bases not matched to a gene. The CDR3 DNA reads as TGTGCCAGTAGTACAACTTCGGGACTAGGTATCAATGAGCAGTTCTTC. This codes for CASSTTSGLGINEQFF.

The chain has TRBV18 and TRBJ2-7, with 9 bases fitting TRBD1. With V trimmed by 3 bases and J by 5 bases, 11 bases remained unmatched. The CDR3 covers 16 residues. Germline V lookup: CDR1 KGHSH, CDR2 LQKENI. DNA of the CDR3: TGTGCCAGCTCACCTTCCGGGACAGGGATAGTGGACGAGCAGTACTTC. Amino acids: CASSPSGTGIVDEQYF.

The J gene is TRBJ2-5, the V gene TRBV10-3; 12 nucleotides agree with TRBD1. Germline CDR1 reads ENHRY; CDR2 reads SYGVKD. The V and J ends lost 10 bases and 5 bases, in that order; junction bases with no gene match: 8. This CDR3 has 14 amino acids. DNA for the CDR3: TGTGCCACCCGGGGGACAGGGGGCTCGGAGACCCAGTACTTC. Translating it yields CATRGTGGSETQYF.

This chain joins TRBV9 and TRBJ2-6; D remains ambiguous. The V gene's germline CDR1 is SGDLS and CDR2 YYNGEE. The V end was cut by 3 bases, the J end by 0 bases, with 7 bases between. CDR3 size: 15 residues. For the CDR3, the DNA is TGTGCCAGCAGCGAGCAGGCCTCTGGGGCCAACGTCCTGACTTTC. This codes for CASSEQASGANVLTF.

The chain joins TRBV19 to TRBJ1-2; 10 positions agree with TRBD1. CDR3 length equals 13 residues. With 6 bases clipped from V and 7 bases from J, the junction kept 5 bases outside the gene matches. Germline CDR1 reads LNHDA; CDR2 reads SQIVND (reference sequence). The CDR3 nucleotides read TGTGCCAGTAGGACAGGGGGCGCCGGTGGCTACACCTTC. Translating it yields CASRTGGAGGYTF.

The rearrangement uses TRBV4-3 and TRBJ2-1, with TRBD1 identical over 9 bases. Losses at the gene ends were 0 bases for V and 12 bases for J; bases not matched to a gene: 3. Germline-derived CDR1 and CDR2 are LGHNA and YSLEER. CDR3 length: 13 amino acids. CDR3 in amino acids: CASSQDEGQGQFF. Written as DNA, the CDR3 is TGCGCCAGCAGCCAAGATGAGGGACAGGGGCAGTTCTTC.

The chain carries TRBV15 and TRBJ2-1; the D gene is possibly TRBD1 (6 bases). V lost 4 bases to trimming and J lost 0 bases, with 19 bases between them. This CDR3 region has 18 residues. Germline-derived CDR1 and CDR2 are LNHNV and YYDKDF (reference sequence). In DNA, the CDR3 is TGTGCCACCAGCACCTTTCGAGGGAAGGGACACTCCTACAATGAGCAGTTCTTC. Protein product: CATSTFRGKGHSYNEQFF.

This chain connects TRBV6-6 to TRBJ2-2, with TRBD2 identical over 13 bases. Per the germline V gene, CDR1 is MNHNY and CDR2 is SVGAGI (reference sequence). The CDR3 extends over 16 amino acids. The junction had 6 bases not matched to a gene; V was cut back by 4 bases and J by 7 bases. The CDR3 DNA is TGTGCCAGCAGTTTGGGACTAGCGGGGTCGGGCGGGGAGCTGTTTTTT. Translating gives CASSLGLAGSGGELFF.

The V and J genes are TRBV29-1 and TRBJ2-3, with 15 bases matching TRBD2. Per the germline V gene, CDR1 is SQVTM and CDR2 is ANQGSEA. V gave up 6 bases and J gave up 0 bases; unmatched junction bases: 4. The CDR3 contains 16 residues. CDR3 DNA sequence: TGCAGCGTCCGAGGGACTAGCGGGGGGAGCACAGATACGCAGTATTTT. Translated, it gives CSVRGTSGGSTDTQYF.

This chain uses TRBV13 with TRBJ1-2, with TRBD1 matching 7 bases. The CDR3 extends over 18 amino acids. Germline-derived CDR1 and CDR2 are PRHDT and FYEKMQ (reference sequence). J lost 4 bases, V lost 5 bases, and 19 bases had no gene match. CDR3 residues: CASSQPPGQTLAGYGYTF. DNA for the CDR3: TGTGCCAGCAGCCAACCGCCGGGACAGACACTCGCGGGCTATGGCTACACCTTC.

J is TRBJ1-4 and V is TRBV5-1; 10 nucleotides line up with TRBD1. J gave up 5 bases and V 4 bases, and 2 bases lay outside the gene matches. The CDR3 length is 14 residues. Germline CDR1 is SGHRS and CDR2 is YFSETQ. CDR3 coding DNA: TGCGCCAGCAGCACGGGACAGGGGAATGAAAAACTGTTTTTT. It codes for CASSTGQGNEKLFF.